The clone carrying this T cell receptor (beta chain) was counted a single time. Germline lookup yields CDR1 SGHRS and CDR2 YFSETQ. The V gene lost 0 bases and the J gene lost 8 bases, with 14 bases spanning the gap. This CDR3 has 14 amino acids. The source of the sample is a study of blood T cell repertoires in COVID-19. Assay used: immunoSEQ multiplex PCR; TCRdb lists only in-frame clones, some missing. The table lists 230,000 or so clones, about 85% of them singletons. The sequenced material came from PBMCs or T cells enriched from blood (not recorded which). V gene TRBV5-1 combines with J gene TRBJ1-2, with D maybe TRBD1 (6 bases). The clonotype was recovered from a woman in her 50s who had been exposed to COVID-19. The CDR3 reads CASSLEGDPNGYTF. CDR3 nucleotide sequence: TGCGCCAGCAGCTTGGAGGGGGACCCTAACGGCTACACCTTC.